This T cell receptor (beta chain) was captured in a study of T cell responses to AZD1222 COVID-19 vaccine. CDR3 length equals 15 residues. Trimming removed 5 bases at V and 8 bases at J, with 21 bases between. Germline CDR1 MDHEN, CDR2 SYDVKM. Assay: immunoSEQ multiplex PCR; the TCRdb copy retains only in-frame clones and omits some. The sample lists approximately 100,000 clones, around 90% occurring once. The chain links TRBV28 to TRBJ1-2; possibly TRBD1 for D (5 bases). This receptor was taken from an adult in good health. Sequenced here: peripheral blood, sampled on day 0 of AZD1222 vaccination. The CDR3 here is CASSLTEDMTRGYTF. The CDR3 DNA reads TGTGCCAGCAGTCTAACCGAGGACATGACAAGGGGCTACACCTTC.